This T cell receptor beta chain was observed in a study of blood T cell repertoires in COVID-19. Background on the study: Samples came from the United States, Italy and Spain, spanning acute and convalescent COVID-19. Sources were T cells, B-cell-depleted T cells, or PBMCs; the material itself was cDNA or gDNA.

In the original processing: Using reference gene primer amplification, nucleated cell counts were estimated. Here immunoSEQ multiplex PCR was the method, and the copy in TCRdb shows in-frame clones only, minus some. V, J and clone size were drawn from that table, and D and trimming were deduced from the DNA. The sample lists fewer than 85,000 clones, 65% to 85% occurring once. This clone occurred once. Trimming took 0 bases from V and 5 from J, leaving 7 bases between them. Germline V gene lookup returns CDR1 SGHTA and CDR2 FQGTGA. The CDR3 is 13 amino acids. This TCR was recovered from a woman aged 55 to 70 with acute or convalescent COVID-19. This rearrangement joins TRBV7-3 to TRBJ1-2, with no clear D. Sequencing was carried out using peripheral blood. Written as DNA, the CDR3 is TGTGCCAGCAGCTTAACGACGGGTTATGGCTACACCTTC. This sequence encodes CASSLTTGYGYTF.